Below, 16 T cell receptor beta chains from the same sample are listed, as sequenced in a study of tumor T cells in aggressive B-cell lymphoma. Profiling relied on immunoSEQ multiplex PCR, and the TCRdb table lists in-frame clones only, not all of them. This sample has 700 to 950 clones, with about 90% found just once. Material: tumor tissue. Source of these receptors: an adult with diffuse large B cell lymphoma.

The gene calls are TRBV7-9 and TRBJ1-5; D ambiguous. Germline V gives CDR1 SEHNR, CDR2 FQNEAQ (reference sequence). The length of the CDR3 is 14 residues. V dropped 3 bases and J dropped 2 bases, with 8 bases sitting between them. CDR3 in amino acids: CASSLYGGNQPQHF. The CDR3 bases are TGTGCCAGCAGCTTGTATGGAGGCAATCAGCCCCAGCATTTT.

The chain is built from TRBV27 and TRBJ1-1; D remains unclear. Germline V gene lookup returns CDR1 MNHEY and CDR2 SMNVEV (reference sequence). V lost 0 bases, J lost 0 bases, and 5 bases lay in between. The CDR3 is 14 residues long. The CDR3 loop reads CASSLSFMNTEAFF. Here the CDR3 DNA reads TGTGCCAGCAGTTTATCGTTTATGAACACTGAAGCTTTCTTT.

V gene TRBV29-1 combines with J gene TRBJ1-3, with 8 positions matching TRBD1. V lost 0 bases and J lost 7; bases outside the gene matches: 5. Germline V gene lookup returns CDR1 SQVTM and CDR2 ANQGSEA. This CDR3 has 14 amino acids. CDR3 in amino acids: CSVEDHNRGNTIYF. The CDR3 DNA sequence: TGCAGCGTTGAAGACCACAACAGGGGGAACACCATATATTTT.

This chain uses TRBV9 with TRBJ2-3; D ambiguous. Trimming took 0 bases from V and 9 from J, leaving 11 bases between them. The CDR3 length is 13 residues. Germline V lookup: CDR1 SGDLS, CDR2 YYNGEE. The CDR3 sequence is CASSVAHSLTQYF. The CDR3 DNA follows: TGTGCCAGCAGCGTAGCCCATAGCTTAACGCAGTATTTT.

The chain couples TRBV5-1 to TRBJ1-2, with D uncertain. The CDR3 contains 15 residues. V was pared by 0 bases and J by 4 bases, with 13 bases between. Germline V gene lookup returns CDR1 SGHRS and CDR2 YFSETQ. CDR3: CASSLVPGTGYGYTF. Here the CDR3 DNA reads TGCGCCAGCAGCTTGGTTCCCGGTACCGGCTATGGCTACACCTTC.

The chain is built from TRBV2 and TRBJ1-1; possibly TRBD1 for D (6 bases). The CDR3 is 13 residues long. Germline V CDR1 and CDR2: SNHLY, FYNNEI. The ends were cut back, 5 bases at V and 10 bases at J, with 17 bases in the middle. The CDR3 sequence: CASSLDRRLSAFF. The DNA for the CDR3 is TGTGCCAGCAGTTTAGACAGGAGGCTATCAGCTTTCTTT.

The chain employs TRBV11-1 and TRBJ2-5, with 10 bases matching TRBD1. The DNA end lines up better with TRBJ2-7; the J call may be wrong. The CDR3 sequence is 16 residues long. In germline, CDR1 is SGHAT, CDR2 FQDESV (reference sequence). The CDR3 nucleotides are TGTGCCAGCAGTATAATGGGCGGGACAGGGGATTACGAGCAGTACTTC. Translating gives CASSIMGGTGDYEQYF.

J is TRBJ2-7 and V is TRBV27; 11 bases align to TRBD2. The germline V gene has CDR1 MNHEY and CDR2 SMNVEV (reference sequence). The V and J ends lost 7 bases and 7 bases, in that order; junction bases with no gene match: 6. This CDR3 is 13 amino acids long. The CDR3 reads CASTSGRWGEQYF. CDR3 nucleotides: TGTGCCAGCACTAGCGGGAGGTGGGGGGAGCAGTACTTC.

The chain carries TRBV2 and TRBJ2-1; weak D call: TRBD2 (5 bases). Germline values: CDR1 SNHLY, CDR2 FYNNEI. The CDR3 loop spans 16 amino acids. V was clipped by 6 bases and J by 0 bases, with 15 bases between them. CDR3 residues: CASSDGGRSSYNEQFF. CDR3 DNA: TGTGCCAGCAGCGACGGCGGGCGGAGCTCCTACAATGAGCAGTTCTTC.

The V call is TRBV6-1, the J call TRBJ2-2; D remains ambiguous. Trimming removed 8 bases at V and 3 bases at J, with 10 bases between. Germline CDR1 reads MNHNS; CDR2 reads SASEGT. CDR3 size: 13 residues. The CDR3 is CASGRRYTGELFF. In nucleotides, the CDR3 is TGTGCCAGCGGGCGCAGATACACCGGGGAGCTGTTTTTT.

This sequence joins TRBV5-1 and TRBJ2-1; TRBD1 agrees at 7 bases. The CDR3 contains 12 residues. Germline lookup yields CDR1 SGHRS and CDR2 YFSETQ. The trim removed 2 bases at V and 10 bases at J, leaving 3 bases unmatched. The CDR3 spells CASSLTGAEQFF. CDR3 DNA sequence: TGCGCCAGCAGCTTAACAGGGGCCGAGCAGTTCTTC.

The gene calls are TRBV11-3 and TRBJ2-7, with TRBD2 identical over 13 bases. Germline CDR1 SGHNT, CDR2 YENEEA. Losses at the gene ends were 5 bases for V and 5 bases for J; bases not matched to a gene: 6. The CDR3 is 15 amino acids. Here the CDR3 reads CASSPTSGRGNEQYF. CDR3 sequence (DNA): TGTGCCAGCAGCCCAACTAGCGGGAGGGGAAACGAGCAGTACTTC.

CDR3 coding DNA: TGTGCCAGCAGCTTGGCTGGCAGGGGAGCAACTAATGAAAAACTGTTTTTT. Its protein product is CASSLAGRGATNEKLFF. The chain links TRBV11-2 to TRBJ1-4; a weak D match, TRBD1 (6 bases). Germline assignment: CDR1 SGHAT and CDR2 FQNNGV. V lost 3 bases and J lost 0, with 14 bases in between. CDR3 size: 17 residues.

This clone has just a few counts. This specimen includes other DNA sequences encoding the same CDR3. The V call is TRBV7-9, the J call TRBJ1-1; D not resolved. Germline V gene data show CDR1 as SEHNR and CDR2 as FQNEAQ (reference sequence). Trimming pared 4 bases from V and 4 bases from J, leaving 4 bases between. The CDR3 covers 11 residues. The DNA of the CDR3 is TGTGCCAGCAGCTCGAGCACTGAAGCTTTCTTT. It translates to CASSSSTEAFF.

The genes are TRBV10-3 and TRBJ1-2, with D possibly matching TRBD1 (6 bases). V gave up 2 bases and J gave up 2 bases, with 9 bases separating them. CDR3 size: 14 residues. Germline CDR1 reads ENHRY; CDR2 reads SYGVKD. DNA for the CDR3: TGTGCCATCAGTGAGACAACAGGGAACTATGGCTACACCTTC. Translation gives CAISETTGNYGYTF.

This chain connects TRBV6-1 to TRBJ2-7; D may be TRBD1 (5 bases). CDR3 length: 14 amino acids. The V and J ends lost 4 bases and 0 bases respectively, with 10 bases between them. Germline values: CDR1 MNHNS, CDR2 SASEGT. CDR3 in DNA: TGTGCCAGCAGTGCAGGGTCCTTCTCCTACGAGCAGTACTTC. This gives the protein CASSAGSFSYEQYF.